One and the same sample provided the 18 T cell receptor beta chains below, sequenced in a study of CD8+CD57+ T cells in acquired aplastic anemia. Genomic DNA, the template, was used for profiling of the TCR beta VDJ and CDR3. TCRdb processed the reads anew with MiXCR; each CDR3 protein has one entry. Here the sample spans around 200,000 distinct CDR3 sequences, 55% to 65% being singletons. Selection for sequencing was limited to patients who had shown CD8+CD57+ cell expansion by flow cytometry. The sample was sorted CD4+, CD8+, or CD8+CD57+ T cells (not recorded which) from PBMCs. These receptors came from a human donor with aplastic anemia.

The chain combines TRBV11-2 with TRBJ2-2; D is possibly TRBD1 or TRBD2 (7 bases each). From germline, CDR1 is SGHAT and CDR2 FQNNGV. The CDR3 length is 18 residues. V was cut by 4 bases and J by 5 bases, with 23 bases left in between. The CDR3 DNA follows: TGTGCCAGCAGCTCTAGGGGAGGGGGGAACAGGGGAACCGGGGAGCTGTTTTTT. Its protein is CASSSRGGGNRGTGELFF.

V is TRBV7-6 and J is TRBJ2-5, with unresolved D. The CDR3 is made up of 15 amino acids. V shed 1 base and J shed 2 bases, with 11 bases lying between them. Per the germline V gene, CDR1 is SGHVS and CDR2 is FNYEAQ. CDR3 bases: TGTGCCAGCAGCTTAGGAAACGGAGTACAAGAGACCCAGTACTTC. This gives the protein CASSLGNGVQETQYF.

The gene calls are TRBV5-1 and TRBJ2-5; 12 nucleotides agree with TRBD1. The CDR3 covers 17 residues. The germline gives CDR1 SGHRS, CDR2 YFSETQ. Trimming took 3 bases from V and 4 from J; bases not matched to a gene: 10. CDR3 amino acids: CASSSGTGGASGETQYF. The CDR3 region has the DNA TGCGCCAGCAGCTCCGGGACAGGGGGCGCATCGGGAGAGACCCAGTACTTC.

The chain links TRBV20-1 to TRBJ2-1, with 10 bases identical to TRBD2. This CDR3 comprises 13 residues. Germline V gene sequence: CDR1 DFQATT, CDR2 SNEGSKA (reference sequence). The DNA of the CDR3 is TGCAGCCTTTGGGAGCGGGGGGGAAGTTCCCAGTTCTTC. Translation: CSLWERGGSSQFF.

CDR3 sequence: CASSPNRVEAFF. The CDR3 bases are TGTGCCAGCAGCCCGAACAGGGTTGAAGCTTTCTTT. The V and J genes are TRBV7-8 and TRBJ1-1, with D possibly being TRBD1 (6 bases). The CDR3 has 12 residues. In germline, CDR1 is SGHVS, CDR2 FQNEAQ. V was trimmed by 5 bases and J by 7 bases, leaving 11 bases between them.

This clonotype was counted ten times or more. The rearrangement links TRBV20-1 to TRBJ2-7, with 7 bases identical to TRBD2. Germline trimming cut 0 bases from V and 5 bases from J; bases unmatched to any gene: 10. Germline CDR1 and CDR2: DFQATT and SNEGSKA (reference sequence). This CDR3 has 15 residues. CDR3 DNA: TGCAGTGCTAGAGATCGGGACTATCCGGGGGACGAGCAGTACTTC. This translates into CSARDRDYPGDEQYF.

This rearrangement joins TRBV24-1 to TRBJ2-7; D is ambiguous. The CDR3 spans 14 residues. V lost 5 bases, J lost 1 base, and 11 bases lay in between. The V gene's germline CDR1 is KGHDR and CDR2 SFDVKD. The chain's CDR3 is CATSGATSSYEQYF. The CDR3 DNA sequence: TGTGCCACCAGTGGCGCGACTTCATCCTACGAGCAGTACTTC.

Comments on this clonotype: Relative to the germline gene, one junction end is altered; a read error may explain this. The chain has TRBV7-7 and TRBJ2-5, with a tentative D call TRBD2 (5 bases). The germline V gene has CDR1 SSHAT and CDR2 FNYEAQ (reference sequence). The CDR3 spans 13 residues. The CDR3 region is CASSFGLQETQYF. DNA of the CDR3: TGTGCTAGCAGCTTTGGACTCCAAGAGACCCAGTACTTC. The variable domain in full, completed from reference TRBV7-7 and TRBJ2-5, reads GAGVSQSPRYKVTKRGQDVTLRCDPISSHATLYWYQQALGQGPEFLTYFNYEAQPDKSGLPSDRFSAERPEGSISTLTIQRTEQRDSAMYRCASSFGLQETQYFGPGTRLLVL.

The chain has TRBV7-6 and TRBJ2-7; D is possibly TRBD2 (5 bases). The CDR3 length is 15 residues. Trimming shortened V by 1 base and J by 5 bases, and 15 bases separated the two germline ends. Germline assignment: CDR1 SGHVS and CDR2 FNYEAQ. CDR3: CASSLESSIGNEQYF. The DNA of the CDR3 is TGTGCCAGCAGCTTAGAATCTAGCATTGGTAACGAGCAGTACTTC.

The chain is built from TRBV7-9 and TRBJ2-7, with no clear D. V gave up 5 bases and J gave up 4 bases, with 12 bases separating them. CDR3 length: 13 amino acids. Germline V lookup: CDR1 SEHNR, CDR2 FQNEAQ (reference sequence). This CDR3 is CASSQIDEYEQYF. The CDR3 bases are TGTGCCAGCAGCCAAATCGACGAGTACGAGCAGTACTTC.

This clonotype was detected many times. The CDR3: CASSLLEGINTEAFF. The CDR3 DNA reads TGTGCCAGCAGCTTACTTGAGGGTATTAACACTGAAGCTTTCTTT. The chain has TRBV7-9 and TRBJ1-1; D is unresolved. CDR3 length: 15 residues. Trimming pared 2 bases from V and 2 bases from J, leaving 12 bases between. The germline CDR1 and CDR2 sequences are SEHNR and FQNEAQ (reference sequence).

Notes on this clonotype: Relative to the germline gene, one junction end is altered; a read error may explain this. The chain carries TRBV28 and TRBJ2-7; no firm D call. The CDR3 totals 13 residues. Germline V lookup: CDR1 MDHEN, CDR2 SYDVKM. For the CDR3, the DNA is TGTGCCAGCCGTTTAAACCTAGGCTACGAGCAGTACTTC. This translates into CASRLNLGYEQYF.

This clonotype was counted ten times or more. V and J are TRBV30 and TRBJ2-2; D might be TRBD1 (6 bases). Trimming took 0 bases from V and 5 from J, leaving 7 bases between them. From germline, CDR1 is GTSNPN and CDR2 SVGIG (reference sequence). There are 13 residues in the CDR3. The CDR3: CAWSVQGTGELFF. CDR3 bases: TGTGCCTGGAGTGTACAGGGAACCGGGGAGCTGTTTTTT.

The sample holds many counts of this clonotype. The chain couples TRBV19 to TRBJ1-4; D not resolved. The germline gives CDR1 LNHDA, CDR2 SQIVND (reference sequence). Trimming stripped 8 bases from V and 7 bases from J, with 17 bases between. This CDR3 comprises 14 residues. In DNA form, the CDR3 reads TGTGCCAGTGGGGTCGAGGGAGGTAGTGAAAAACTGTTTTTT. Translating gives CASGVEGGSEKLFF.

The chain joins TRBV24-1 to TRBJ2-4; TRBD2 is a possible D gene (5 bases). This CDR3 contains 12 residues. Germline V CDR1 and CDR2: KGHDR, SFDVKD. V shed 0 bases and J shed 13 bases, with 9 bases lying between them. The CDR3 loop reads CATSDLSGIQYF. The CDR3 region has the DNA TGTGCCACCAGTGATTTGTCGGGGATCCAGTACTTC.

In its sample, this clonotype was seen many times. The CDR3 nucleotides read TGTGCCAGCAGTGCCCCGCCCCGGGGGAACAATCAGCCCCAGCATTTT. It is translated as CASSAPPRGNNQPQHF. The chain has TRBV6-1 and TRBJ1-5, with D perhaps matching TRBD1 (5 bases). The CDR3 covers 16 residues. The germline V gene encodes CDR1 MNHNS and CDR2 SASEGT. V was cut by 4 bases and J by 3 bases, with 16 bases left in between.

This sequence joins TRBV7-2 and TRBJ1-1; perhaps TRBD1 as D (6 bases). V shed 8 bases and J shed 4 bases, with 17 bases lying between them. The CDR3 is 14 amino acids. The germline V gene encodes CDR1 SGHTA and CDR2 FQGNSA. The CDR3 protein is CASRVGGPGTEAFF. The CDR3 DNA reads TGTGCCAGCCGCGTCGGGGGGCCAGGCACTGAAGCTTTCTTT.

The chain employs TRBV14 and TRBJ1-6, with D perhaps matching TRBD1 (5 bases). Germline lookup yields CDR1 SGHDN and CDR2 FVKESK. Between the trimmed V and J ends, which lost 0 bases and 5 bases, there was a span of 14 bases. The CDR3 loop spans 17 amino acids. The CDR3 sequence: CASSQEQGEEDNSPLHF. As DNA, the CDR3 is TGTGCCAGCAGCCAAGAGCAGGGCGAAGAAGATAATTCACCCCTCCACTTT.